These 4 T cell receptor beta chains share one sample of origin, sequenced in a study of T cell responses to AZD1222 COVID-19 vaccine. Libraries were prepared by immunoSEQ multiplex PCR; TCRdb keeps only in-frame clonotypes and omits some of them. Counted here are around 94,000 clones, less than 90% occurring once; the ten biggest clones make up about 18%. The sample was peripheral blood, taken on day 0 of AZD1222 vaccination. The receptors here all came from an adult in good health.

This clone was seen a handful of times. The chain links TRBV2 to TRBJ1-4; possible D gene TRBD1, 5 bases. Germline-derived CDR1 and CDR2 are SNHLY and FYNNEI. V was trimmed by 8 bases and J by 4 bases, leaving 20 bases between them. The CDR3 contains 16 residues. CDR3 loop: CASFAGPQRFNEKLFF. Written as DNA, the CDR3 is TGTGCCAGCTTCGCGGGACCACAAAGATTTAATGAAAAACTGTTTTTT.

This rearrangement joins TRBV28 to TRBJ1-2; 7 bases align to TRBD1. This CDR3 is built from 14 residues. The V gene end was trimmed by 6 bases and the J gene end by 6 bases; junction bases not matched to a gene: 10. Germline-derived CDR1 and CDR2 are MDHEN and SYDVKM. The CDR3 sequence: CASRFSQGRDGYTF. In DNA, the CDR3 is TGTGCCAGCAGATTCTCACAGGGGCGAGATGGCTACACCTTC.

This chain joins TRBV4-3 and TRBJ1-5, with TRBD1 as a possible D gene (5 bases). Looked up from germline, CDR1 is LGHNA and CDR2 is YSLEER. The CDR3 is 14 amino acids. Trimming removed 4 bases from V and 5 bases from J, with 12 bases in between. CDR3 loop: CASSPGTDDQPQHF. CDR3 coding DNA: TGCGCCAGCAGCCCAGGGACGGATGATCAGCCCCAGCATTTT.

The chain recombines TRBV19 with TRBJ1-5, with TRBD1 matching 10 bases. The ends lost 8 bases at V and 6 bases at J; junction bases unmatched: 4. In germline, CDR1 is LNHDA, CDR2 SQIVND (reference sequence). The CDR3 consists of 13 residues. The DNA for the CDR3 is TGTGCCAGTGAGGGGACAGGGGTTCAGCCCCAGCATTTT. Protein product: CASEGTGVQPQHF.